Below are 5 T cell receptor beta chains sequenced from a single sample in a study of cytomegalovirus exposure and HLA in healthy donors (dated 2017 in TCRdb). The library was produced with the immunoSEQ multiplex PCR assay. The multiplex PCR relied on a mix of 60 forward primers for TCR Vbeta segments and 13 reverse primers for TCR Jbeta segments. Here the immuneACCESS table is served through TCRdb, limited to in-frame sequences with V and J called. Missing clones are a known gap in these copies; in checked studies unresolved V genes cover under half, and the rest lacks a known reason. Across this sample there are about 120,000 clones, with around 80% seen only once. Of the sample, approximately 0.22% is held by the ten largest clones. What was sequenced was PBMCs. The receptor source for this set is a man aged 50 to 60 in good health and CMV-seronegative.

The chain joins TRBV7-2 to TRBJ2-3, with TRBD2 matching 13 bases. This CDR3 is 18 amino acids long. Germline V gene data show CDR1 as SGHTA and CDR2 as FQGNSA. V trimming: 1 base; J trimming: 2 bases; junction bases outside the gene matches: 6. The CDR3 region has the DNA TGTGCCAGCAGCTTAGAAGGCGGACTAGCGGGGGTCACAGATACGCAGTATTTT. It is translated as CASSLEGGLAGVTDTQYF.

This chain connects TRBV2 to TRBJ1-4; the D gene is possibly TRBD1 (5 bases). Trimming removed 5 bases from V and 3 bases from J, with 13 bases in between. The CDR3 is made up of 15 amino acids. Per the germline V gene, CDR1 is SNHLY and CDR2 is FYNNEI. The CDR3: CASSLGRVANEKLFF. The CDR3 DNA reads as TGTGCCAGCAGTCTAGGCAGGGTGGCTAATGAAAAACTGTTTTTT.

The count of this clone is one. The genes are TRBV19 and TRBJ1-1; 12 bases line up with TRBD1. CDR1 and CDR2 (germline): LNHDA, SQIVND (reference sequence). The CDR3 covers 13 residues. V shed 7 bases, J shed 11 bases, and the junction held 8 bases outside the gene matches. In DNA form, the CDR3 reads TGTGCCAGTAACCCGGGACAGGGGGCGCGGGCTTTCTTT. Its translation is CASNPGQGARAFF.

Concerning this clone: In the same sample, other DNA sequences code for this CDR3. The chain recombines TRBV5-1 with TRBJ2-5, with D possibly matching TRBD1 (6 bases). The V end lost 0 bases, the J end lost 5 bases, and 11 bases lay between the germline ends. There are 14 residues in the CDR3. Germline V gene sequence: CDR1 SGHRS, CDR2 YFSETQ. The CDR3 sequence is CASSLVGAGETQYF. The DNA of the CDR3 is TGCGCCAGCAGCTTGGTGGGGGCCGGGGAGACCCAGTACTTC.

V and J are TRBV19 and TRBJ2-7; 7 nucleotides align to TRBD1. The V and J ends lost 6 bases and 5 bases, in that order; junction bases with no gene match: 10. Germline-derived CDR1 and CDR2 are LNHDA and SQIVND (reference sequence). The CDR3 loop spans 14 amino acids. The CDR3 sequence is CASRGRDRDDEQYF. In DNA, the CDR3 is TGTGCCAGTAGAGGGCGAGACAGGGACGACGAGCAGTACTTC.